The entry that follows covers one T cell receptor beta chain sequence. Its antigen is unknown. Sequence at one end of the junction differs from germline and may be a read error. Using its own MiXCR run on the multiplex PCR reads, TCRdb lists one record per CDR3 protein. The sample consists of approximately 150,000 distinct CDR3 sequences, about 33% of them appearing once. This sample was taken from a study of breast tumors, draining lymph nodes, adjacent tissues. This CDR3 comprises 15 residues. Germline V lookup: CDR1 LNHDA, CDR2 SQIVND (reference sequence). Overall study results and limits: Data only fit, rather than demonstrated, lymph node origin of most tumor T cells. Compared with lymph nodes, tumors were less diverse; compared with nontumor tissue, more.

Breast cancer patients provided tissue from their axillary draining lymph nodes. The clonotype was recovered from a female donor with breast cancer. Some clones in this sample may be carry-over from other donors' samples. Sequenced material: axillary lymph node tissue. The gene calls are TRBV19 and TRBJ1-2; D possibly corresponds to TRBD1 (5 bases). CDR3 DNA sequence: TGTGCCACCTTACACTACCGGGACGGAACCTATGACTACACCTTC. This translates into CATLHYRDGTYDYTF.